This entry describes one T cell receptor beta chain. Antigen specificity is unknown. These data are taken from a study of cytomegalovirus exposure and HLA in healthy donors. Study results and caveats: Analysis performed later found roughly 17,000 TCR beta sequences associated with HLA alleles at 0.05 false discovery rate. CMV serostatus was the only recorded immune exposure for donors.

V lost 6 bases and J lost 3, with 14 bases in between. The CDR3 consists of 14 residues. The germline CDR1 and CDR2 sequences are MGHRA and YSYEKL. PCR amplification relied on 60 Vbeta primers (plus 13 Jbeta primers). The protocol was immunoSEQ multiplex PCR, while the TCRdb copy is restricted to in-frame clones and leaves out a portion. The repertoire holds about 170,000 clones, with approximately 75% as singletons. The chain couples TRBV4-1 to TRBJ2-5, with D possibly being TRBD1 (5 bases). The sequencing input was PBMCs. This receptor was identified in a girl aged 10-17 years in good health and CMV-seronegative. The CDR3 nucleotides are TGCGCCAGCAGTTCTATAGGGGCGGAAGAGACCCAGTACTTC. Its protein is CASSSIGAEETQYF.